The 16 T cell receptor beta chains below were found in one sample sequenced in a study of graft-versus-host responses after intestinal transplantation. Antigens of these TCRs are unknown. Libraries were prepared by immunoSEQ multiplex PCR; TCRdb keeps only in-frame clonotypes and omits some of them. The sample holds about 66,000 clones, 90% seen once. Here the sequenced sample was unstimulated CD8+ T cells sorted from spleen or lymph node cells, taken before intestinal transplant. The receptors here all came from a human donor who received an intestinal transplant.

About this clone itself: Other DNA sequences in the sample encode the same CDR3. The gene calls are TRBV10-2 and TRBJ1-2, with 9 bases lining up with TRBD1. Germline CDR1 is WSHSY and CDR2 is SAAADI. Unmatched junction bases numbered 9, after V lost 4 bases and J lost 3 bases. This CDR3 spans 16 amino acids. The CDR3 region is CASSVDGQGIYYGYTF. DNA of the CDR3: TGCGCCAGCAGTGTGGACGGACAGGGGATATACTATGGCTACACCTTC.

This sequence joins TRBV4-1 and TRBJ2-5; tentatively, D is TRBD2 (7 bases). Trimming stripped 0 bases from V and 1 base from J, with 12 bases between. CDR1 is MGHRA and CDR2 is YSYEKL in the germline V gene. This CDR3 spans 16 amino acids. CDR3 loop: CASSQDRGAAQETQYF. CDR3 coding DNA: TGCGCCAGCAGCCAAGATCGGGGGGCCGCCCAAGAGACCCAGTACTTC.

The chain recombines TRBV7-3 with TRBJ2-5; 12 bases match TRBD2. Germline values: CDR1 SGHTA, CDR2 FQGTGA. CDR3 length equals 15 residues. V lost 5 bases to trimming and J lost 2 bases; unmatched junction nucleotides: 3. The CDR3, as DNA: TGTGCCAGCAGCCGGGGACTAGCGGGTCAAGAGACCCAGTACTTC. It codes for CASSRGLAGQETQYF.

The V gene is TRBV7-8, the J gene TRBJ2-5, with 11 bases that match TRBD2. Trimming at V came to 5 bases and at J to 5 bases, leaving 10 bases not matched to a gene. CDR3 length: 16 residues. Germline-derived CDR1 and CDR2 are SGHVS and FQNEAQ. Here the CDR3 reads CASSPFSGGAGETQYF. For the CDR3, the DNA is TGTGCCAGCAGCCCTTTTAGCGGGGGGGCCGGGGAGACCCAGTACTTC.

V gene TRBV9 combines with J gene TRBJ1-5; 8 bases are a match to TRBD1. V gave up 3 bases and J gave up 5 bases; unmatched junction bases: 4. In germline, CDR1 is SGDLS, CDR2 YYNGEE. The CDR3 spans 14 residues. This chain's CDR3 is CASSAGTGDQPQHF. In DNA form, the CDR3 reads TGTGCCAGCAGCGCCGGGACAGGAGATCAGCCCCAGCATTTT.

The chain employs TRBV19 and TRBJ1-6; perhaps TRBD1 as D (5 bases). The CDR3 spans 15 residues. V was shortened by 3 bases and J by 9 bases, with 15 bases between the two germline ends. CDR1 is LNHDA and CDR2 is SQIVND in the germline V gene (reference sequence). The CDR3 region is CASSIGGTWASPLHF. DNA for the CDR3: TGTGCCAGTAGTATCGGGGGGACGTGGGCTTCACCCCTCCACTTT.

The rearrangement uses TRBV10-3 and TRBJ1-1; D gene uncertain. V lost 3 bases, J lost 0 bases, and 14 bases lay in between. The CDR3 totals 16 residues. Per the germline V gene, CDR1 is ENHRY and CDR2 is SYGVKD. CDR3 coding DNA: TGTGCCATCAGTGAACCGGGCCAGACTATGAACACTGAAGCTTTCTTT. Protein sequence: CAISEPGQTMNTEAFF.

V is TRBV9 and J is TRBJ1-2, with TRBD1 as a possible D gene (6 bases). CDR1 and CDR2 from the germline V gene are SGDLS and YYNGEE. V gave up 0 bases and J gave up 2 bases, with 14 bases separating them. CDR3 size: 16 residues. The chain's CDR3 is CASSVASTGANYGYTF. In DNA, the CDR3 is TGTGCCAGCAGCGTAGCCTCGACAGGAGCCAACTATGGCTACACCTTC.

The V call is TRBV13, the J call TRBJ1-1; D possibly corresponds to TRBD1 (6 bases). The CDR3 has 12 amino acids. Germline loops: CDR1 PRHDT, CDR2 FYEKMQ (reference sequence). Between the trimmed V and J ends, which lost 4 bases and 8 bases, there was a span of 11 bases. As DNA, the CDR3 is TGTGCCAGCAGCTACGGACAGATAGAAGCTTTCTTT. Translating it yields CASSYGQIEAFF.

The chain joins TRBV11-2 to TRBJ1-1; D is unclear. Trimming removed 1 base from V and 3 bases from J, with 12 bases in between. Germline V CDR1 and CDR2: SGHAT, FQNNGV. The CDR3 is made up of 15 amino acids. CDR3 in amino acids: CASSLGVFQDTEAFF. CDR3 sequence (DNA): TGTGCCAGCAGCTTAGGGGTGTTTCAGGACACTGAAGCTTTCTTT. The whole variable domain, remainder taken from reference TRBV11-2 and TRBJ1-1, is EAGVAQSPRYKIIEKRQSVAFWCNPISGHATLYWYQQILGQGPKLLIQFQNNGVVDDSQLPKDRFSAERLKGVDSTLKIQPAKLEDSAVYLCASSLGVFQDTEAFFGQGTRLTVV.

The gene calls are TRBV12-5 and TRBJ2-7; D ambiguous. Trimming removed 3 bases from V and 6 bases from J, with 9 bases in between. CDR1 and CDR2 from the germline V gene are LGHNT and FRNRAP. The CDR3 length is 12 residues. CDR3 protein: CASGFGAGEQYF. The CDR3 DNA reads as TGTGCTAGTGGTTTTGGTGCAGGCGAGCAGTACTTC.

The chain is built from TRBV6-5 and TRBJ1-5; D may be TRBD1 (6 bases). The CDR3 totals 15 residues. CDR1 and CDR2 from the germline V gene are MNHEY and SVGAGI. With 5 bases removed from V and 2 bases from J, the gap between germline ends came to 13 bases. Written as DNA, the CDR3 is TGTGCCAGCAGTCCTACAGGGTCAGGCAATCAGCCCCAGCATTTT. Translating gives CASSPTGSGNQPQHF.

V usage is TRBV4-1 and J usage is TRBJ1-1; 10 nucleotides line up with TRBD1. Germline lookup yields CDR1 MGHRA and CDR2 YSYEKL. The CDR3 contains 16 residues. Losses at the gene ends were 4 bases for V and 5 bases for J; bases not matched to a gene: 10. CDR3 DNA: TGCGCCAGCAGCCTATGGGATGGACAGGGGGTAACTGAAGCTTTCTTT. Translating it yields CASSLWDGQGVTEAFF.

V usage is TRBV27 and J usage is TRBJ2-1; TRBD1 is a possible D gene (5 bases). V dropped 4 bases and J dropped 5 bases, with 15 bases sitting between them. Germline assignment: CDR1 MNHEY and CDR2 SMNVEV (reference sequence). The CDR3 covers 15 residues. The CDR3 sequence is CASSSPLGQHNEQFF. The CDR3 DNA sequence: TGTGCCAGCAGTTCTCCACTGGGGCAGCACAATGAGCAGTTCTTC.

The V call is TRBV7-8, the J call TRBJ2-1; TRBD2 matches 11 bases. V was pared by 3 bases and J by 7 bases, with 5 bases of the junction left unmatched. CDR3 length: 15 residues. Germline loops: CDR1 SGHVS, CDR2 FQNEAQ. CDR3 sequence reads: CASSLGASGGNEQFF. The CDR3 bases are TGTGCCAGCAGCTTGGGGGCTAGCGGGGGGAATGAGCAGTTCTTC.

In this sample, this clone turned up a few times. The CDR3 reads CASSRGQLSGNTIYF. In DNA form, the CDR3 reads TGTGCCAGCAGCCGGGGACAGCTGTCTGGAAACACCATATATTTT. This sequence joins TRBV6-6 and TRBJ1-3; 7 nucleotides agree with TRBD1. The V gene's germline CDR1 is MNHNY and CDR2 SVGAGI (reference sequence). Trimming cost V 6 bases and J 1 base; bases outside gene matches: 6. The CDR3 has 15 amino acids.